The rows below give T cell receptor beta chains drawn from one sample of a study of T cell responses to AZD1222 COVID-19 vaccine. Profiled with immunoSEQ multiplex PCR; TCRdb holds only in-frame clones, not every one. Among about 30,000 clones listed, 85% to 90% were seen once. The source was peripheral blood, collected on day 0 of AZD1222 vaccination. Receptor source: an adult in good health. The CDR3 runs from the conserved cysteine through the conserved F or W. A D gene is named only where the DNA matches it firmly. Size values are once, few and many counts, or a class for expanded clones, and some rows have none.

V	J	D	size	CDR3	DNA
TRBV27	TRBJ2-1	TRBD2	NA	CASSFRLAGEKQFF	TGTGCCAGCAGTTTCAGACTAGCGGGGGAAAAGCAGTTCTTC
TRBV19	TRBJ1-2	NA	once	CASSISSAQGGRNGYTF	TGTGCCAGTAGTATAAGCTCGGCCCAGGGAGGGAGGAATGGCTACACCTTC
TRBV3-1/TRBV3-2	TRBJ2-1	TRBD2	NA	CASSQLRTSGKDEQFF	TGTGCCAGCAGCCAATTGAGGACTAGCGGGAAGGATGAGCAGTTCTTC
TRBV7-9	TRBJ2-1	TRBD2	NA	CASSRLAGVRNEQFF	TGTGCCAGCAGCCGACTAGCGGGAGTTCGGAATGAGCAGTTCTTC
TRBV27	TRBJ1-2	NA	once	CASRKDGTYGYTF	TGTGCCAGCAGGAAGGACGGTACCTATGGCTACACCTTC
TRBV25-1	TRBJ1-1	NA	NA	CASSEWYRNTEAFF	TGTGCCAGCAGTGAATGGTACAGGAACACTGAAGCTTTCTTT
TRBV7-3	TRBJ2-5	TRBD1	NA	CASSRGDRARETQYF	TGTGCCAGCAGCCGGGGGGACAGGGCCCGGGAGACCCAGTACTTC
TRBV19	TRBJ2-7	NA	NA	CASSGSGHSYTYEQYF	TGTGCCAGTAGTGGGTCCGGACACTCTTATACCTACGAGCAGTACTTC
TRBV6-4	TRBJ2-2	NA	few	CASSDGTNTGELFF	TGTGCCAGCAGTGACGGGACTAACACCGGGGAGCTGTTTTTT
TRBV28	TRBJ2-7	NA	NA	CASSLSGRQYEQYF	TGTGCCAGCAGTTTATCAGGGAGGCAGTACGAGCAGTACTTC
TRBV5-1	TRBJ2-7	NA	NA	CASSLASSHLTLPTWYF	TGCGCCAGCAGCTTGGCCTCGTCACATCTAACACTTCCTACTTGGTACTTC
TRBV29-1	TRBJ2-7	TRBD2	NA	CSARGLADEQYF	TGCAGCGCCCGTGGACTAGCCGACGAGCAGTACTTC
TRBV3-1/TRBV3-2	TRBJ2-7	NA	NA	CASSPAGLNEQYF	TGTGCCAGCAGCCCGGCGGGGTTGAACGAGCAGTACTTC
TRBV5-5	TRBJ1-2	NA	few	CASSPDSGGYGYTF	TGTGCCAGCAGCCCGGACTCTGGGGGCTATGGCTACACCTTC
TRBV4-2	TRBJ2-3	TRBD1	NA	CASSQGTGSGTDTQYF	TGTGCCAGCAGCCAAGGGACAGGGTCGGGCACAGATACGCAGTATTTT
TRBV4-1	TRBJ1-1	TRBD1	NA	CASSQGVGTVNTEAFF	TGCGCCAGCAGCCAGGGTGTTGGGACAGTGAACACTGAAGCTTTCTTT
TRBV5-1	TRBJ2-7	NA	NA	CASSLVPGAYEQYF	TGCGCCAGCAGCTTGGTTCCGGGAGCCTACGAGCAGTACTTC
TRBV11-2	TRBJ2-3	NA	NA	CASSPGQISTDTQYF	TGTGCCAGCAGCCCAGGACAGATTAGCACAGATACGCAGTATTTT
TRBV5-4	TRBJ2-2	NA	NA	CASSFGQITGELFF	TGTGCCAGCAGCTTCGGGCAAATCACCGGGGAGCTGTTTTTT
TRBV3-1/TRBV3-2	TRBJ2-7	TRBD2	NA	CASSLTSGSGEQYF	TGTGCCAGCAGCCTGACTAGCGGGTCGGGAGAGCAGTACTTC
TRBV4-2	TRBJ2-5	NA	NA	CASSQGGGTQYF	TGTGCCAGCAGCCAAGGGGGTGGGACCCAGTACTTC
TRBV5-4	TRBJ1-6	NA	NA	CASSLEVQGALHF	TGTGCCAGCAGCTTGGAAGTACAGGGCGCCCTCCACTTT
TRBV28	TRBJ2-3	TRBD1	NA	CASSPGQVQDTQYF	TGTGCCAGCAGCCCCGGACAGGTTCAAGATACGCAGTATTTT
TRBV4-2	TRBJ2-1	NA	NA	CASSQEAVLSYNEQFF	TGTGCCAGCAGCCAAGAGGCAGTTCTGTCCTACAATGAGCAGTTCTTC
TRBV7-2	TRBJ2-7	TRBD2	NA	CASSPGLDYEQYF	TGTGCCAGCAGCCCGGGACTAGACTACGAGCAGTACTTC
TRBV15	TRBJ2-7	NA	NA	CATSRDLRYEQYF	TGTGCCACCAGCAGAGATCTGAGGTACGAGCAGTACTTC
TRBV5-5	TRBJ1-4	NA	NA	CASSPGLNNEKLFF	TGTGCCAGCAGCCCGGGACTTAATAATGAAAAACTGTTTTTT
TRBV12-3/TRBV12-4	TRBJ1-2	TRBD1	NA	CASSHRGDYGYTF	TGTGCCAGCAGTCACAGGGGAGACTATGGCTACACCTTC
TRBV12-3/TRBV12-4	TRBJ1-1	TRBD1	once	CASSHRGNTEAFF	TGTGCCAGCAGCCACAGGGGCAACACTGAAGCTTTCTTT
TRBV19	TRBJ2-7	TRBD1	NA	CASSLRDRDYEQYF	TGTGCCAGTAGCCTCCGGGACAGGGACTACGAGCAGTACTTC
TRBV24-1	TRBJ2-2	TRBD2	NA	CAATSGNTGELFF	TGTGCCGCAACTAGCGGGAACACCGGGGAGCTGTTTTTT
TRBV21-1	TRBJ1-5	NA	NA	CASSKEGGGVREEIPQFQPQHF	TGTGCCAGCAGCAAAGAGGGAGGGGGTGTACGGGAGGAAATTCCACAATTTCAGCCCCAGCATTTT
TRBV10-3	TRBJ1-2	TRBD1	NA	CAISEQAGGYGYTF	TGTGCCATCAGTGAGCAGGCAGGGGGCTATGGCTACACCTTC
TRBV3-1/TRBV3-2	TRBJ2-7	NA	NA	CASSQVAGGPYEQYF	TGTGCCAGCAGCCAAGTTGCTGGGGGGCCTTACGAGCAGTACTTC
TRBV5-1	TRBJ2-2	NA	NA	CASSLHGMNTGELFF	TGCGCCAGCAGCTTACACGGGATGAACACCGGGGAGCTGTTTTTT
TRBV19	TRBJ2-2	NA	once	CASEQGFTGELFF	TGTGCCAGTGAACAGGGATTCACCGGGGAGCTGTTTTTT
TRBV19	TRBJ1-5	NA	NA	CASSYGGNGQPQHF	TGTGCCAGTAGTTACGGGGGGAATGGGCAGCCCCAGCATTTT
TRBV7-9	TRBJ2-7	TRBD1	NA	CASSQEGRTGGYEQYF	TGTGCCAGCAGCCAAGAGGGTCGGACAGGGGGCTACGAGCAGTACTTC
TRBV2	TRBJ1-4	TRBD1	NA	CASSGQGEEKLFF	TGTGCCAGCAGTGGACAGGGGGAGGAAAAACTGTTTTTT
TRBV6-5	TRBJ2-7	TRBD2	NA	CASSSLAGVDEQYF	TGTGCCAGCAGTTCCCTAGCGGGGGTCGACGAGCAGTACTTC
TRBV29-1	TRBJ1-2	NA	few	CSVEDLNYGYTF	TGCAGCGTTGAAGACCTAAACTATGGCTACACCTTC
TRBV13	TRBJ1-1	TRBD1	NA	CASSLRGTANTEAFF	TGTGCCAGCAGCTTAAGAGGGACAGCTAACACTGAAGCTTTCTTT
TRBV7-3	TRBJ2-7	TRBD2	NA	CASSLSGTSGDEQYF	TGTGCCAGCAGCTTATCTGGGACTAGCGGGGACGAGCAGTACTTC
TRBV25-1	TRBJ2-7	TRBD2	NA	CASRTSGIHEQYF	TGTGCCAGCAGGACTAGCGGGATCCACGAGCAGTACTTC
TRBV20-1	TRBJ2-3	NA	NA	CSARGLPMEYF	TGCAGTGCTAGAGGACTCCCGATGGAATATTTT